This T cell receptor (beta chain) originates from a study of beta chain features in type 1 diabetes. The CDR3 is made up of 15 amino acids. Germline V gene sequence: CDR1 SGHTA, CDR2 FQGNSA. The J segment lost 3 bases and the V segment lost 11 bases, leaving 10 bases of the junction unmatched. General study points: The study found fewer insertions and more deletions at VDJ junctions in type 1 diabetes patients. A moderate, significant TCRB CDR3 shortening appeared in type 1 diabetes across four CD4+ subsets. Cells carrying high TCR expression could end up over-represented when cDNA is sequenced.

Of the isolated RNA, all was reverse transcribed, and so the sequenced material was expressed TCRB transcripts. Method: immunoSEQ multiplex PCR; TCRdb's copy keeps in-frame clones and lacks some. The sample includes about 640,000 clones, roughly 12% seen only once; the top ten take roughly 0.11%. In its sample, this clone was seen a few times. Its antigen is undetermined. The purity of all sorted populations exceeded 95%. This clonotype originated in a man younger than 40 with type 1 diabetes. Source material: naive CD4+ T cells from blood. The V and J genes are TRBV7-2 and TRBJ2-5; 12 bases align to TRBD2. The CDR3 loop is CAGSELAGGEETQYF. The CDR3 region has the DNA TGTGCCGGCTCAGAACTAGCGGGGGGAGAAGAGACCCAGTACTTC.